This TCR beta chain was recorded in a study of tumor-infiltrating lymphocytes in primary liver carcinoma. Overall study: Tumor staging was T1-T3 N0M0; sizes spanned about 4.2 to 11 cm across.

Starting material of 400 to 600 ng total RNA yielded TCR beta cDNA via a constant-region primer. Amplification in three nested multiplex PCR rounds with slightly modified ARM-PCR gave rise to TCR beta libraries. MiXCR, run by TCRdb on the multiplex PCR reads, gives a single entry per CDR3 protein. Among 44,000 or so distinct CDR3 sequences listed, about two thirds were seen once. Remarks on this clonotype: Relative to the germline gene, one junction end is altered; a read error may explain this.

Both RNA and DNA were isolated together from approximately 20-30 mg of bulk tissue that had not been sorted. The patients, who had chronic HBV infection, were treatment-naive (untreated). The sequence was obtained from a man between 35 and 55 years old with primary liver carcinoma and hepatitis B virus infection. The specimen was liver tumor tissue from sampling region 5. As to subset: tumor region T5, tumor centre.

The CDR3: CASSSAQGDEQHF. The DNA of the CDR3 is TGTGCCAGTAGCTCTGCCCAGGGGGACGAGCAGCACTTC. The chain links TRBV11-2 to TRBJ2-7, with 7 bases lining up with TRBD1. The germline CDR1 and CDR2 sequences are SGHAT and FQNNGV. This CDR3 has 13 amino acids.